The clone carrying this TCR beta chain was seen a few times. CDR1 LNHDA and CDR2 SQIVND come from the germline V gene (reference sequence). The CDR3 is 13 amino acids. The V and J ends lost 0 bases and 5 bases respectively, with 5 bases between them. The sample comes from a study of beta chain features in type 1 diabetes. Expressed TCRB transcripts were sequenced, since all the RNA that had been isolated was reverse transcribed. Clones were read by immunoSEQ multiplex PCR, and TCRdb kept only the in-frame ones, dropping some. The sample includes fewer than 350,000 clones, approximately 8.1% seen only once; the top ten take over 0.8%.

The genes are TRBV19 and TRBJ1-5; D unresolved. The sequence came from a woman aged 18-35 years in good health. The sequencing input was central memory CD4+ T cells from blood. In DNA form, the CDR3 reads TGTGCCAGTAGTATAGATCGGTATCAGCCCCAGCATTTT. This encodes CASSIDRYQPQHF.